This passage covers 9 T cell receptor beta chains from one sample sequenced in a study of T cells expressing NK-cell markers. For each CDR3 protein, TCRdb gives one entry from its re-call of the 5' RACE reads, without DNA. Its listing shows 160,000 or so distinct CDR3 sequences. Sequencing used blood T cells: a sorted CD56 or NKG2C T cell subset, CD4+ or CD8+ T cells, or bulk PBMC T cells (not recorded which). These receptors all come from a woman aged 18 to 75 in good health.

This chain links TRBV7-9 with TRBJ1-6; the D gene TCRdb calls, TRBD1, cannot be checked with no DNA. CDR1 is SEHNR and CDR2 is FQNEAQ in the germline V gene (reference sequence). This CDR3 has 15 amino acids. The CDR3 protein is CASSPDDRVYSPLHF. Combining the CDR3 with reference TRBV7-9 and TRBJ1-6 gives the whole variable domain DTGVSQNPRHKITKRGQNVTFRCDPISEHNRLYWYRQTLGQGPEFLTYFQNEAQLEKSRLLSDRFSAERPKGSFSTLEIQRTEQGDSAMYLCASSPDDRVYSPLHFGNGTRLTVT.

The V and J genes are TRBV4-1 and TRBJ2-3; the TCRdb call, TRBD2, lacks DNA for checking. Germline V CDR1 and CDR2: MGHRA, YSYEKL. This CDR3 is 16 amino acids long. CDR3 sequence reads: CASSQGSGGYTDTQYF.

This chain connects TRBV20-1 to TRBJ2-6; TCRdb gives TRBD1 as the D gene, but with no DNA this cannot be confirmed. Germline CDR1 is DFQATT and CDR2 is SNEGSKA (reference sequence). The CDR3 is 17 residues long. Here the CDR3 reads CSAATGSRRDGANVLTF.

The V call is TRBV6-5, the J call TRBJ2-1; TCRdb's D call of TRBD1 is untestable without DNA. This CDR3 region has 17 residues. The germline gives CDR1 MNHEY, CDR2 SVGAGI. CDR3 residues: CASSSNRGTDSYNEQFF.

The chain joins TRBV29-1 to TRBJ2-1; the D call from TCRdb, TRBD2, cannot be confirmed without DNA. Germline values: CDR1 SQVTM, CDR2 ANQGSEA. The CDR3 has 12 residues. The CDR3 sequence: CSVQTPGLNRFF.

The rearrangement joins TRBV3-1 to TRBJ2-7; absent DNA, TCRdb's TRBD2 call cannot be checked. The CDR3 covers 16 residues. Germline CDR1 is LGHDT and CDR2 is YNNKEL (reference sequence). CDR3 protein: CASSPLGLAKTYEQYF.

The J gene is TRBJ1-4, the V gene TRBV15. The CDR3 is made up of 14 amino acids. Per the germline V gene, CDR1 is LNHNV and CDR2 is YYDKDF (reference sequence). CDR3 loop: CATSSTFRQEKLFF. Full variable domain (outside the CDR3, taken from reference TRBV15 and TRBJ1-4): DAMVIQNPRYQVTQFGKPVTLSCSQTLNHNVMYWYQQKSSQAPKLLFHYYDKDFNNEADTPDNFQSRRPNTSFCFLDIRSPGLGDTAMYLCATSSTFRQEKLFFGSGTQLSVL.

The rearrangement links TRBV28 to TRBJ2-5; TCRdb's D gene call, TRBD1, goes unchecked for lack of DNA. Looked up from germline, CDR1 is MDHEN and CDR2 is SYDVKM. The CDR3 spans 15 residues. CDR3 sequence reads: CASSFASGQEETQYF.

This chain links TRBV7-3 with TRBJ2-1; TCRdb outputs TRBD1, but without DNA this stays unchecked. Germline CDR1 SGHTA, CDR2 FQGTGA. CDR3 length equals 13 residues. The chain's CDR3 is CASSATPDSSQFF. The variable domain in full, completed from reference TRBV7-3 and TRBJ2-1, reads GAGVSQTPSNKVTEKGKYVELRCDPISGHTALYWYRQSLGQGPEFLIYFQGTGAADDSGLPNDRFFAVRPEGSVSTLKIQRTERGDSAVYLCASSATPDSSQFFGPGTRLTVL.